Presented here are 15 T cell receptor beta chains from one specimen sequenced in a study of CD8 T cells in ankylosing spondylitis. TCRdb re-called the 5' RACE reads with MiXCR, one entry per CDR3 protein. The repertoire holds about 69,000 distinct CDR3 sequences, with approximately 5% as singletons. The sample consisted of blood, either unsorted or a sorted T cell fraction (not recorded which). The receptor source for this set is a male donor with ankylosing spondylitis or in good health (not recorded which).

Comment on this clonotype: One junction end does not reproduce the germline sequence, and a read error may be involved. The chain is built from TRBV27 and TRBJ2-1; TRBD2 aligns across 11 bases. The CDR3 is 15 amino acids. The germline gives CDR1 MNHEY, CDR2 SMNVEV (reference sequence). In nucleotides, the CDR3 is TGTGCCGGCAGTCGCCTAGCGGGGGGAAACAATGAGCAGTTCTTC. As protein: CAGSRLAGGNNEQFF.

The gene calls are TRBV28 and TRBJ2-7; D gene ambiguous. The V end was cut by 6 bases, the J end by 2 bases, with 17 bases between. This CDR3 has 15 residues. Germline CDR1 reads MDHEN; CDR2 reads SYDVKM. In DNA, the CDR3 is TGTGCCAGCAGCCTTCCAAAAGATACCCCCTACGAGCAGTACTTC. Its protein is CASSLPKDTPYEQYF.

This clonotype was recorded many times. The genes are TRBV2 and TRBJ2-2; 7 bases are a match to TRBD1. CDR3 length equals 15 residues. The V gene end was trimmed by 4 bases and the J gene end by 3 bases; junction bases not matched to a gene: 5. Germline-derived CDR1 and CDR2 are SNHLY and FYNNEI. CDR3 protein: CASSGTGQHTGELFF. The CDR3 nucleotides read TGTGCCAGCAGTGGAACGGGACAGCACACCGGGGAGCTGTTTTTT.

The chain has TRBV12-3 or TRBV12-4 and TRBJ2-7; TRBD1 matches 10 bases. The CDR3 spans 14 residues. Trimming took 10 bases from V and 1 from J; bases not matched to a gene: 7. The CDR3 nucleotides are TGTGCCACCCCGGGGACAGGGGATTCCTACGAGCAGTACTTC. This sequence encodes CATPGTGDSYEQYF.

This chain connects TRBV7-2 to TRBJ1-4; weak D call: TRBD1 (6 bases). Germline-derived CDR1 and CDR2 are SGHTA and FQGNSA. The CDR3 totals 13 residues. Trimming removed 5 bases from V and 8 bases from J, with 12 bases in between. CDR3 sequence: CASSPGQPEKLFF. For the CDR3, the DNA is TGTGCCAGCAGCCCCGGACAGCCCGAAAAACTGTTTTTT.

This clonotype was recorded at least ten times. This chain links TRBV10-1 with TRBJ1-5, with TRBD1 identical over 11 bases. The CDR3 length is 14 residues. Trimming removed 7 bases from V and 5 bases from J; junction bases left unmatched: 4. The germline V gene has CDR1 WNHNN and CDR2 SYGVQD (reference sequence). The CDR3 sequence is CASNGTGGDQPQHF. The CDR3 nucleotides read TGCGCCAGCAACGGGACAGGGGGAGATCAGCCCCAGCATTTT.

This clonotype was recorded at least ten times. The CDR3 protein is CASSLETSGNTIYF. Here the CDR3 DNA reads TGCGCCAGCAGCTTGGAAACCTCTGGAAACACCATATATTTT. The chain joins TRBV5-1 to TRBJ1-3; D uncertain. CDR1 is SGHRS and CDR2 is YFSETQ in the germline V gene. This CDR3 is built from 14 residues. Between the trimmed V and J ends, which lost 0 bases and 0 bases, there was a span of 4 bases. Based on the CDR3 plus reference TRBV5-1 and TRBJ1-3, the full variable domain is KAGVTQTPRYLIKTRGQQVTLSCSPISGHRSVSWYQQTPGQGLQFLFEYFSETQRNKGNFPGRFSGRQFSNSRSEMNVSTLELGDSALYLCASSLETSGNTIYFGEGSWLTVV.

The chain employs TRBV6-2 or TRBV6-3 and TRBJ2-7, with 8 nucleotides matching TRBD1. V lost 6 bases, J lost 3 bases, and 10 bases stayed unmatched. The CDR3 extends over 15 amino acids. Looked up from germline, CDR1 is MNHEY and CDR2 is SVGEGT. The CDR3 bases are TGTGCCAGCAGCAAAGGGGACAGGACCGTCTACGAGCAGTACTTC. This translates into CASSKGDRTVYEQYF.

Ten or more counts support this clonotype. The chain combines TRBV2 with TRBJ2-1; TRBD2 aligns across 10 bases. Germline V gene data show CDR1 as SNHLY and CDR2 as FYNNEI. V dropped 5 bases and J dropped 7; count of bases not matched to a gene: 5. CDR3 length equals 14 residues. CDR3 in DNA: TGTGCCAGCAGTACTAGCGGGGTATTGAATGAGCAGTTCTTC. It codes for CASSTSGVLNEQFF.

This clonotype was counted many times. J is TRBJ2-3 and V is TRBV9, with 10 bases matching TRBD1. Germline V gives CDR1 SGDLS, CDR2 YYNGEE. CDR3 length: 15 amino acids. V trimming: 3 bases; J trimming: 4 bases; junction bases outside the gene matches: 5. The CDR3 sequence: CASSERDRGPDTQYF. The DNA for the CDR3 is TGTGCCAGCAGCGAGCGGGACAGGGGACCAGATACGCAGTATTTT.

To note about this clonotype: A junction boundary mismatches the germline segment, possibly from a read error. The chain uses TRBV11-1 and TRBJ2-2; TRBD1 matches at 11 bases. The V gene's germline CDR1 is SGHAT and CDR2 FQDESV (reference sequence). The CDR3 contains 16 residues. Written as DNA, the CDR3 is TGTGTCAGCAGCGCCGGACAGGGGGCCGCCACGGGGGAGCTGTTTTTT. Translation: CVSSAGQGAATGELFF.

This clonotype has a count of ten or more. The V gene is TRBV7-9, the J gene TRBJ1-5; D is unclear. The CDR3 contains 17 residues. Germline lookup yields CDR1 SEHNR and CDR2 FQNEAQ (reference sequence). Trimming removed 4 bases from V and 2 bases from J, with 18 bases in between. This chain's CDR3 is CASSSAGPVIGNQPQHF. CDR3 bases: TGTGCCAGCAGCTCGGCGGGCCCAGTCATCGGCAATCAGCCCCAGCATTTT.

This clonotype was seen ten or more times. This chain connects TRBV11-2 to TRBJ1-5; D is unresolved. Trimming left V 1 base short and J 10 bases short, with 14 bases between. Germline V CDR1 and CDR2: SGHAT, FQNNGV. The CDR3 has 14 residues. DNA of the CDR3: TGTGCCAGCAGCTTAGGTTCGGGTAGTTATCCCCAGCATTTT. Translating it yields CASSLGSGSYPQHF.

This clonotype has just a few counts. The V call is TRBV5-1, the J call TRBJ1-2; 8 nucleotides line up with TRBD1. Per the germline V gene, CDR1 is SGHRS and CDR2 is YFSETQ. The CDR3 runs 13 residues. Trimming at V came to 5 bases and at J to 5 bases, leaving 5 bases not matched to a gene. CDR3 protein: CASRTGGLYGYTF. CDR3 sequence (DNA): TGCGCCAGCAGAACAGGGGGGTTGTATGGCTACACCTTC.

This clonotype was recorded at least ten times. The V gene is TRBV5-1, the J gene TRBJ2-3; D is perhaps TRBD2 (6 bases). V gave up 7 bases and J gave up 1 base, with 10 bases separating them. The CDR3 has 13 amino acids. CDR1 and CDR2 (germline): SGHRS, YFSETQ. This CDR3 is CASRAGRTDTQYF. The CDR3 DNA reads TGCGCCAGCCGGGCGGGGCGCACAGATACGCAGTATTTT.